This T cell receptor beta chain emerged from a study of T cells after yellow fever vaccination. Study conclusions and caveats: Abundant bulk-derived clonotypes could contaminate FACS-sorted repertoires. Overall, a small share of clonotypes was seen in both CD4 and CD8 compartments. The study re-detected most primary-vaccination clones after the booster (around 96% CD4, roughly 85% CD8).

Template switching with 5'RACE generated the TCR cDNA and added a universal primer site and UMIs. Each CDR3 protein is one row after TCRdb ran MiXCR on the 5' RACE reads. The data show some 340,000 distinct CDR3 sequences, about 10% seen once. Germline V gene lookup returns CDR1 LNHDA and CDR2 SQIVND (reference sequence). CDR3 size: 13 residues. Trimming cost V 3 bases and J 1 base, with 6 bases left between them. Concerning this clonotype: What it binds is not known.

The specimen was CD4+ T cells sorted from PBMCs, collected 45 days after the yellow fever booster vaccination. The source is a man between 18 and 29 years old who received the YFV17D yellow fever vaccine. J is TRBJ1-1 and V is TRBV19; no reliable D call. This chain's CDR3 is CASSIVKNTEAFF. CDR3 in DNA: TGTGCCAGTAGTATTGTCAAGAACACTGAAGCTTTCTTT.